This TCR beta chain was found in a study of blood T cell repertoires in COVID-19. Study-wide context: COVID-19 samples from acute and convalescent phases originated in the United States, Italy and Spain. T cells, B-cell-depleted T cells, or PBMCs provided the cDNA or gDNA that served as material.

CDR1 and CDR2 (germline): SEHNR, FQNEAQ (reference sequence). The CDR3 length is 15 residues. The V end lost 7 bases, the J end lost 6 bases, and 21 bases lay between the germline ends. Source study methods: Amplification of reference gene primers provided the estimated nucleated cell counts. The data were produced by immunoSEQ multiplex PCR, yet TCRdb's version contains in-frame clones alone and is incomplete. That table furnishes V, J and clone size, whereas the DNA furnished D and trimming. The repertoire holds approximately 270,000 clones, with about 89% as singletons. This clone showed up just a few times.

The V call is TRBV7-9, the J call TRBJ1-1, with a possible D match to TRBD1 (5 bases). The TCR sequence derives from a man aged 25 to 40 with acute or convalescent COVID-19. The sample comprised peripheral blood. The CDR3 region is CASIYPILGQAEAFF. Here the CDR3 DNA reads TGTGCCAGCATCTATCCAATTCTGGGGCAAGCTGAAGCTTTCTTT.